This T cell receptor (beta chain) appears in the sequencing data of a study of T cell repertoires in cytomegalovirus infection. About the study: The authors used CMV epitopes that were HLA-C-restricted (recently identified) and HLA-B-restricted (well studied). CMV infection and matching HLA type were both indicated by public TCR beta signatures.

Via MiXCR, TCRdb re-called the reads, giving one row per CDR3 protein. The top ten clones hold about 14% of a sample with approximately 390,000 distinct CDR3 sequences, 34% of them seen once. Whole-study findings and limits: HLA-C-restricted CMV-specific TCR beta clonotypes prevailed in the ex vivo response.

Note on this clonotype: Its target is not known.

V was clipped by 5 bases and J by 2 bases, with 21 bases between them. This CDR3 contains 17 residues. This clonotype originated in a human donor in good health (CMV status not recorded). Some clones in this sample may be carry-over from other donors' samples. The source was cultured PBMCs, collected from culture after CMV antigen stimulation. V is TRBV12-3 or TRBV12-4 and J is TRBJ1-2; D is possibly TRBD1 (6 bases). The CDR3 nucleotides read TGTGCCAGCAGTCCACTAGAACAGGGAGGAACAAACTATGGCTACACCTTC. Its translation: CASSPLEQGGTNYGYTF.